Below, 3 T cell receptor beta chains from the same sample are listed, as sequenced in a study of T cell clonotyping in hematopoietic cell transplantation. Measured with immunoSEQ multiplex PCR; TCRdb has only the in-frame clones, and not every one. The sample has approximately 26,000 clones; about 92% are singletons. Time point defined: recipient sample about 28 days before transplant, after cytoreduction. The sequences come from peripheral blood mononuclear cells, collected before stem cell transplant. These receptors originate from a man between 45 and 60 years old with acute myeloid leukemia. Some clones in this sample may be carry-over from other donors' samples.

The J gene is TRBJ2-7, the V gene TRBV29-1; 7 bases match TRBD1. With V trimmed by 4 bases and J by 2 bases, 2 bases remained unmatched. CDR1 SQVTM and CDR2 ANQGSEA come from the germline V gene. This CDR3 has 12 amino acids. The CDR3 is CSVATGAYEQYF. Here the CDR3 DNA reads TGCAGCGTTGCCACAGGGGCCTACGAGCAGTACTTC.

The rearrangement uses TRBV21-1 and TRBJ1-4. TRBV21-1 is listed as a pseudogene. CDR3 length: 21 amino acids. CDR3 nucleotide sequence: TGTGCCAGCAGCAAAGCGGAAAATAGGAAGGGTAGTCAGCCAACTAATGAAAAACTGTTTTTT. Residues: CASSKAENRKGSQPTNEKLFF.

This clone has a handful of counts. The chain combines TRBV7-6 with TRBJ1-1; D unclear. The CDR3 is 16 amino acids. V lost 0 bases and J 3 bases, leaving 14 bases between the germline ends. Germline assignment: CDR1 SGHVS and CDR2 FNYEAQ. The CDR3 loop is CASSLAFRGYDTEAFF. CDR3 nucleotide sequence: TGTGCCAGCAGCTTAGCGTTTCGGGGTTACGACACTGAAGCTTTCTTT.